The rows below give T cell receptor beta chains drawn from one sample of a study of vaccination effects on CD4 cells after COVID-19. Antigens of these TCRs are unknown. Libraries were prepared by immunoSEQ multiplex PCR; TCRdb keeps only in-frame clonotypes and omits some of them. This sample carries approximately 31,000 clones, approximately 72% of them seen once, and the ten largest clones take around 12%. This specimen consisted of CD4+ T cells from PBMCs cultured with HCoV-229E spike peptides, obtained after COVID-19 vaccination. The source of these receptors is a human donor who received a COVID-19 vaccine. Both conserved end residues are part of each CDR3. Fields, in order: clone size, V gene, D gene, J gene, CDR3 protein, CDR3 DNA. The D gene is left open where the match is weak. Not every row has a clone size; where given, it reads once, few, many or a size class.

abundance: .; v_gene: TRBV12-1; d_gene: .; j_gene: TRBJ2-1; CDR3aa: CASSLHSGRSSYNEQFF; CDR3nt: TGTGCCAGCAGCTTACACAGCGGGAGGAGCTCCTACAATGAGCAGTTCTTC
abundance: .; v_gene: TRBV14; d_gene: TRBD2; j_gene: TRBJ2-7; CDR3aa: CASSQRSLGGGPSYEQYF; CDR3nt: TGTGCCAGCAGCCAAAGATCTTTGGGGGGAGGGCCCTCCTACGAGCAGTACTTC
abundance: .; v_gene: TRBV11-1; d_gene: .; j_gene: TRBJ2-5; CDR3aa: CASSELRDDETQYF; CDR3nt: TGTGCCAGCAGCGAGCTCCGGGACGACGAGACCCAGTACTTC
abundance: .; v_gene: TRBV5-1; d_gene: TRBD1; j_gene: TRBJ2-1; CDR3aa: CASRQGNEQFF; CDR3nt: TGCGCCAGCAGACAGGGGAATGAGCAGTTCTTC
abundance: few; v_gene: TRBV20-1; d_gene: TRBD2; j_gene: TRBJ2-1; CDR3aa: CSASRLAGNGGNEQFF; CDR3nt: TGCAGTGCTAGTAGACTAGCGGGAAACGGGGGCAATGAGCAGTTCTTC
abundance: .; v_gene: TRBV10-2; d_gene: .; j_gene: TRBJ2-7; CDR3aa: CASSWQENYEQYF; CDR3nt: TGCGCCAGCAGTTGGCAGGAAAACTACGAGCAGTACTTC
abundance: .; v_gene: TRBV6-5; d_gene: .; j_gene: TRBJ1-2; CDR3aa: CASTGDSDGYTF; CDR3nt: TGTGCCAGCACCGGAGATAGCGATGGCTACACCTTC
abundance: .; v_gene: TRBV11-1; d_gene: .; j_gene: TRBJ2-2; CDR3aa: CASSTRQPGELFF; CDR3nt: TGTGCCAGCAGCACCAGACAGCCCGGGGAGCTGTTTTTT
abundance: .; v_gene: TRBV29-1; d_gene: .; j_gene: TRBJ1-2; CDR3aa: CSVEADSYGYTF; CDR3nt: TGCAGCGTTGAAGCAGACAGCTATGGCTACACCTTC
abundance: .; v_gene: TRBV5-6; d_gene: .; j_gene: TRBJ2-3; CDR3aa: CASSGGGPTDTQYF; CDR3nt: TGTGCCAGCAGTGGGGGGGGGCCGACAGATACGCAGTATTTT